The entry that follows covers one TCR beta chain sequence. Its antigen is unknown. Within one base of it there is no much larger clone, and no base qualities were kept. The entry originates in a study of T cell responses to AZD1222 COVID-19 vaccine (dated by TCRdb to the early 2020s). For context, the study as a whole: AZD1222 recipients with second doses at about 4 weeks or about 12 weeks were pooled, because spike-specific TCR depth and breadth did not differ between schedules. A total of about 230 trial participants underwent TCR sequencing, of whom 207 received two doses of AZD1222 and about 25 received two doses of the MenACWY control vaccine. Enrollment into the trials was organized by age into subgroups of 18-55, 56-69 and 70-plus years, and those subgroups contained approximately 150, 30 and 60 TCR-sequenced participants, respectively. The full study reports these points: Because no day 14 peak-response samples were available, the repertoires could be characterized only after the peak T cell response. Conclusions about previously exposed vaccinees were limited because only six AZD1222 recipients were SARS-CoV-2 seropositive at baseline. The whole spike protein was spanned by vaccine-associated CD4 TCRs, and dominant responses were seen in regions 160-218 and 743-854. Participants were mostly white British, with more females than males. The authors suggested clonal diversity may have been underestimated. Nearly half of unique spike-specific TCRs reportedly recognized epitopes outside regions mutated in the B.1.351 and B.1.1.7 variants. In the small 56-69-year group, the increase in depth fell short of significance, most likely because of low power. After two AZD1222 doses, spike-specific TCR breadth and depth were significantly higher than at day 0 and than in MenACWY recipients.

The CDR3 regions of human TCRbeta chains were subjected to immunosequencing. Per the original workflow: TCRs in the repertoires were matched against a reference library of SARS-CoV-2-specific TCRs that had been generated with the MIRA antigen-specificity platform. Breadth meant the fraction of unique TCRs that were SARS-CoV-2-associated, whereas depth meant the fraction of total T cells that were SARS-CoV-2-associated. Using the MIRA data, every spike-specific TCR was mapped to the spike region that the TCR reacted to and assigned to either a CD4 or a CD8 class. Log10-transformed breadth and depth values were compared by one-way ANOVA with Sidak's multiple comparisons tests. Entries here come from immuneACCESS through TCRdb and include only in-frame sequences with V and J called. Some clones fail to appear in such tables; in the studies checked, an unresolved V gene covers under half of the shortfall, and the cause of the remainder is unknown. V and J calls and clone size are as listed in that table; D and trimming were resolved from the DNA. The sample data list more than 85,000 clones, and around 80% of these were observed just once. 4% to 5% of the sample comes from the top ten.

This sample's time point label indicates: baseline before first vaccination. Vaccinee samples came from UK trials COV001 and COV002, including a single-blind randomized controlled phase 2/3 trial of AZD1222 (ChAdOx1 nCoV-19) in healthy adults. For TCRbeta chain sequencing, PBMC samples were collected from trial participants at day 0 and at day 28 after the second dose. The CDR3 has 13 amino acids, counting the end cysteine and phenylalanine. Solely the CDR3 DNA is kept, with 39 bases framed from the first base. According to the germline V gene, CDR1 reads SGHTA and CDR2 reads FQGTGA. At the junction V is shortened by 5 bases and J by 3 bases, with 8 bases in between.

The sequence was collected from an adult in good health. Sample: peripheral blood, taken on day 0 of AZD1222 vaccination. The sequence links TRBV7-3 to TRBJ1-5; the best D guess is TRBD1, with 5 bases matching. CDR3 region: CASSPGANQPQHF. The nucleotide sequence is TGTGCCAGCAGCCCCGGGGCCAATCAGCCCCAGCATTTT.